The T cell receptor beta chain under discussion was sequenced for a study of shared clonotypes between healthy human individuals. Findings and caveats of the study: A limitation of the genetic and exposure-history diversity represented arose from few donors. Non-shared clonotypes had lower generation probabilities than clonotypes shared by all four sorted-subset donors.

Germline lookup yields CDR1 SGHRS and CDR2 YFSETQ. Trimming stripped 0 bases from V and 4 bases from J, with 8 bases between. This CDR3 contains 14 residues. Concerning this clone: Antigen specificity is unknown. Other DNA sequences from this sample encode an identical CDR3 as well.

The protocol was immunoSEQ multiplex PCR, while the TCRdb copy is restricted to in-frame clones and leaves out a portion. The data contain nearly 1,000,000 clones, 76% of them seen just once; the ten biggest clones take up about 1.5%. The gene calls are TRBV5-1 and TRBJ2-1; D is ambiguous. Sample: memory CD4+ T cells sorted from blood. As to subset: CD45RA-negative fraction. The source is a man younger than 35 in good health. CDR3 amino acids: CASSLGAGYNEQFF. CDR3 coding DNA: TGCGCCAGCAGCTTGGGGGCCGGGTACAATGAGCAGTTCTTC.